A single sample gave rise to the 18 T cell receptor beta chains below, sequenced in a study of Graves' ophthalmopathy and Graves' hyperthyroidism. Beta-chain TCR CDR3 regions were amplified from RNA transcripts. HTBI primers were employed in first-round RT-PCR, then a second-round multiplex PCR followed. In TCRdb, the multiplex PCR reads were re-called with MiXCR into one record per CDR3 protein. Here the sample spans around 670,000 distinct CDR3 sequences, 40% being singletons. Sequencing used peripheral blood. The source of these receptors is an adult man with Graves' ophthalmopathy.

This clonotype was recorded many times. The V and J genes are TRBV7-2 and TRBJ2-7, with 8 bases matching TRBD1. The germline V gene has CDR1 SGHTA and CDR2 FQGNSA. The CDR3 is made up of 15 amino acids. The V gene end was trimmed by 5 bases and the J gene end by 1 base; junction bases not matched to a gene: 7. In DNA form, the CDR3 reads TGTGCCAGCAGCAAGACAGGGGATCCGTCCTACGAGCAGTACTTC. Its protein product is CASSKTGDPSYEQYF.

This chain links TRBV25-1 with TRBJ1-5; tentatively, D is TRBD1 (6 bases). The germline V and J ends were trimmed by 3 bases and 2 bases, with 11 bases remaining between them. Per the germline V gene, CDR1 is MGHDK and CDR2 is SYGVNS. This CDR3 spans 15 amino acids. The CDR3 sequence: CASSDGQSGNQPQHF. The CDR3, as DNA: TGTGCCAGCAGTGACGGACAGTCGGGCAATCAGCCCCAGCATTTT.

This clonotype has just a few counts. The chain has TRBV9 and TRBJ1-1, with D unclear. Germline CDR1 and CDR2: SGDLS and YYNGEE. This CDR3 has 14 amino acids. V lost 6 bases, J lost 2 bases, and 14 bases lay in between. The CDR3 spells CASTQVGANTEAFF. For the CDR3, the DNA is TGTGCCAGCACCCAGGTGGGCGCCAACACTGAAGCTTTCTTT.

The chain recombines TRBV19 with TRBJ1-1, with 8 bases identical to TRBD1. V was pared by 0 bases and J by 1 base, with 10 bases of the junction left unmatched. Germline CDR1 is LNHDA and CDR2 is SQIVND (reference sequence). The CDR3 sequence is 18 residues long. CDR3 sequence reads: CASSIDLRTGKTNTEAFF. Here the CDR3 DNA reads TGTGCCAGTAGTATAGATCTCAGGACAGGGAAGACGAACACTGAAGCTTTCTTT. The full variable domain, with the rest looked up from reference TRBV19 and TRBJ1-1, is DGGITQSPKYLFRKEGQNVTLSCEQNLNHDAMYWYRQDPGQGLRLIYYSQIVNDFQKGDIAEGYSVSREKKESFPLTVTSAQKNPTAFYLCASSIDLRTGKTNTEAFFGQGTRLTVV.

CDR3 sequence: CASSYAGAPGYEQYF. CDR3 DNA: TGTGCCAGCAGCTATGCGGGGGCCCCTGGGTACGAGCAGTACTTC. The rearrangement uses TRBV2 and TRBJ2-7; perhaps TRBD2 as D (7 bases). V lost 6 bases and J 4 bases, leaving 19 bases between the germline ends. The CDR3 has 15 amino acids. Germline CDR1 SNHLY, CDR2 FYNNEI. The full variable domain, rest sourced from reference TRBV2 and TRBJ2-7, is EPEVTQTPSHQVTQMGQEVILRCVPISNHLYFYWYRQILGQKVEFLVSFYNNEISEKSEIFDDQFSVERPDGSNFTLKIRSTKLEDSAMYFCASSYAGAPGYEQYFGPGTRLTVT.

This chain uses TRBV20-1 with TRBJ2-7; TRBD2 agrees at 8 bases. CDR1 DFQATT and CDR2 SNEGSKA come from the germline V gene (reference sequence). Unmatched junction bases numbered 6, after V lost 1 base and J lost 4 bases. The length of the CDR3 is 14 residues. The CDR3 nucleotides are TGCAGTGCTAGAGCCAGCGGGAGAAGGTACGAGCAGTACTTC. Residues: CSARASGRRYEQYF.

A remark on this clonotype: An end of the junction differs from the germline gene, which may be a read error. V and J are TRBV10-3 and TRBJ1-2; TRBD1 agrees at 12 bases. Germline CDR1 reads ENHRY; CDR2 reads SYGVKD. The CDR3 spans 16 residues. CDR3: CASSVNSGTGGVGYTF. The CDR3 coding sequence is TGTGCCAGCAGTGTAAACTCCGGGACAGGGGGCGTTGGCTACACCTTC.

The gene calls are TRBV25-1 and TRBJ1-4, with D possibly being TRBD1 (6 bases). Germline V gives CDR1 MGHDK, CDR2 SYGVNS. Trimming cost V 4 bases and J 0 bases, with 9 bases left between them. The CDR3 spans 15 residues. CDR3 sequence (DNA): TGTGCCAGCAGTGGGGCAGGGGCAACTAATGAAAAACTGTTTTTT. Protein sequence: CASSGAGATNEKLFF. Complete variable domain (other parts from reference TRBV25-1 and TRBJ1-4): EADIYQTPRYLVIGTGKKITLECSQTMGHDKMYWYQQDPGMELHLIHYSYGVNSTEKGDLSSESTVSRIRTEHFPLTLESARPSHTSQYLCASSGAGATNEKLFFGSGTQLSVL.

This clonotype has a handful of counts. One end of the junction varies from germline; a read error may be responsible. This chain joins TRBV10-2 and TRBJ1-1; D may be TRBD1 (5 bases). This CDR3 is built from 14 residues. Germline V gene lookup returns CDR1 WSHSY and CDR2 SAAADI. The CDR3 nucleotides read TGTGCCAGCAGGGCGTGGACGGTAAACACTGAAGCTTTCTTT. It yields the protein CASRAWTVNTEAFF.

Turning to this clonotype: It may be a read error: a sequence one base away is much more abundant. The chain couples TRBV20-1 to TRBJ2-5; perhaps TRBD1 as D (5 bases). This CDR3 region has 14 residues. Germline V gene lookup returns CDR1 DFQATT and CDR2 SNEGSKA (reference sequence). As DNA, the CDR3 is TGCAGTGCTGGAGATCCATGGCAGGGCGAGACCCAGTACTTC. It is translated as CSAGDPWQGETQYF.

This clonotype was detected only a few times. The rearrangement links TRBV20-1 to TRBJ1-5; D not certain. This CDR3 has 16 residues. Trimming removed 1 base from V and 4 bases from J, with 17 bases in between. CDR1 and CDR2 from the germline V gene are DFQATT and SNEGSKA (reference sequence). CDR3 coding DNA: TGCAGTGCTAGAGTTAACACGCCGGGTGGGAATCAGCCCCAGCATTTT. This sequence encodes CSARVNTPGGNQPQHF.

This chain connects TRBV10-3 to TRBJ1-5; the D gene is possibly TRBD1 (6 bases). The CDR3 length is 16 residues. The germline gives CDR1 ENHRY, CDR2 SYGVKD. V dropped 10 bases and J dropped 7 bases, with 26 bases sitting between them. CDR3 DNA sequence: TGTGCCAGCAGATATGTCATAGGGGGGCTAGAGCAGCCCCAGCATTTT. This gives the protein CASRYVIGGLEQPQHF.

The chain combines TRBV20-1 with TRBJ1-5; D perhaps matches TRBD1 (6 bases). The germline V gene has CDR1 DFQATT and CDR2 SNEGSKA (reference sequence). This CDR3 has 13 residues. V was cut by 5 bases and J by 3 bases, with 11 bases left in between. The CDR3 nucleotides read TGCAGTGCTTGGGACAAGTTCAATCAGCCCCAGCATTTT. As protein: CSAWDKFNQPQHF.

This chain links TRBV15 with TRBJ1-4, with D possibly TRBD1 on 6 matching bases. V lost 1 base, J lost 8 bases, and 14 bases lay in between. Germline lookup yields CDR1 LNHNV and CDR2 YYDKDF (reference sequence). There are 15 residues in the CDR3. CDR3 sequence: CATSRGTVGGEKLFF. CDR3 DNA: TGTGCCACCAGCAGAGGGACGGTGGGGGGCGAAAAACTGTTTTTT.

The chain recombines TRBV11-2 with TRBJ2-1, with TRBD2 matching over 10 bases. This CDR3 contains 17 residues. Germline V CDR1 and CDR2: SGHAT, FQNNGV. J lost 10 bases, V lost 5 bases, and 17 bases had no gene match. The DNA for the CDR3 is TGTGCCAGCAGCGAAGGAGGGGCTAGCGGGAGTGCTAGCGAGCAGTTCTTC. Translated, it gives CASSEGGASGSASEQFF.

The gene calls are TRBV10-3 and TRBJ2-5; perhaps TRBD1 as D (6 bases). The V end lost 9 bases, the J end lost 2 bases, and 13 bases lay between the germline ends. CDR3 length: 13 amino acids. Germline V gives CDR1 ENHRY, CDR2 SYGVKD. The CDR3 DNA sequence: TGTGCCATACAGGGAGAGAGGCAAGAGACCCAGTACTTC. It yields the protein CAIQGERQETQYF.

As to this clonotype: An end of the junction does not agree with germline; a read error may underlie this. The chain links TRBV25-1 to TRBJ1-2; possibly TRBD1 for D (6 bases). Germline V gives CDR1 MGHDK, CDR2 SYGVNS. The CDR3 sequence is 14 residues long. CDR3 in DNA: TGCGCCAGCAGCCAAGCAGGGGCCTTGGAAGGCTACACCTTC. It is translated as CASSQAGALEGYTF.

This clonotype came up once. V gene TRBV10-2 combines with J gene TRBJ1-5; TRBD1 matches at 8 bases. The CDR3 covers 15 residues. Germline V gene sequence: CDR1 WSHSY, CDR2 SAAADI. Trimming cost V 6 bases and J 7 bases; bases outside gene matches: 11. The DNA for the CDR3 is TGCGCCAGCAGCCAAGATCTCACAGGGGGACAGCCCCAGCATTTT. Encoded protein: CASSQDLTGGQPQHF.